This T cell receptor beta chain was found in a study of shared clonotypes between healthy human individuals. Germline CDR1 and CDR2: SGHNT and YYREEE (reference sequence). CDR3 length: 15 residues. Trimming took 2 bases from V and 6 from J; bases not matched to a gene: 6. Only in-frame clones appear in the TCRdb table, and some are missing; sequencing was by immunoSEQ multiplex PCR. The sample has roughly 1,500,000 clones, around 98.5% seen once. The sample consisted of naive CD4+ T cells sorted from blood. Noted subset: CD45RA+ positively selected. This chain links TRBV5-4 with TRBJ2-1; the match to TRBD1 covers 9 bases. This receptor was obtained from a young man in good health. CDR3 residues: CASSLAGTGRNEQFF. In DNA form, the CDR3 reads TGTGCCAGCAGCTTAGCTGGGACAGGGCGCAATGAGCAGTTCTTC.